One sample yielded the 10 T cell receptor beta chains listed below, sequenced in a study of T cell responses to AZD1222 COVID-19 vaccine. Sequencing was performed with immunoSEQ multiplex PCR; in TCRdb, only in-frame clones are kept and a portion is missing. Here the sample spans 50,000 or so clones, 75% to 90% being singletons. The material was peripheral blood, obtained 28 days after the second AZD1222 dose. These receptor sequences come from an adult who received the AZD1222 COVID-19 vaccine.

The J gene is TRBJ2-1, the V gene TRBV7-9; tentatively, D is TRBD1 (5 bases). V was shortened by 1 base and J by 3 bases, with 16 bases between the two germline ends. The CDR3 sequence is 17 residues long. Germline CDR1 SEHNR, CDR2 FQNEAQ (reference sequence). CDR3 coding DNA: TGTGCCAGCAGCTTAGGGGGCTCGAAGACATACTACAATGAGCAGTTCTTC. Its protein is CASSLGGSKTYYNEQFF.

The CDR3 DNA follows: TGTGCCATCATGTTGGGACAGGGCACAGATACGCAGTATTTT. Protein sequence: CAIMLGQGTDTQYF. This chain uses TRBV10-3 with TRBJ2-3; TRBD1 agrees at 8 bases. Looked up from germline, CDR1 is ENHRY and CDR2 is SYGVKD. This CDR3 has 14 residues. J was trimmed by 1 base and V by 7 bases; bases with no gene match: 4.

The CDR3 DNA sequence: TGTGCCATGGGGACAGGGACGAGCTACGAGCAGTACTTC. Amino acid sequence: CAMGTGTSYEQYF. This rearrangement joins TRBV10-3 to TRBJ2-7, with 9 bases identical to TRBD1. Germline CDR1 is ENHRY and CDR2 is SYGVKD. Trimming took 9 bases from V and 3 from J; bases not matched to a gene: 6. The CDR3 runs to 13 residues.

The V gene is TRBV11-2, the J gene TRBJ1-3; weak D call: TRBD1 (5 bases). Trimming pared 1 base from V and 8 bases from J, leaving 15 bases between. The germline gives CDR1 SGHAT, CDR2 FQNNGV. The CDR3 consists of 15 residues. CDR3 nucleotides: TGTGCCAGCAGCTTAGGGGCTATCCAGGGTGACACCATATATTTT. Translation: CASSLGAIQGDTIYF. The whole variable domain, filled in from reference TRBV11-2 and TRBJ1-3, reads EAGVAQSPRYKIIEKRQSVAFWCNPISGHATLYWYQQILGQGPKLLIQFQNNGVVDDSQLPKDRFSAERLKGVDSTLKIQPAKLEDSAVYLCASSLGAIQGDTIYFGEGSWLTVV.

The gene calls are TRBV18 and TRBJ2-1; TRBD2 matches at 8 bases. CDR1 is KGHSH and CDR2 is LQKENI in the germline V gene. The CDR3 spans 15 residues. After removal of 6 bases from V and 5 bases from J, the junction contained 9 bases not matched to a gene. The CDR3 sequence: CASSPRSGLDNEQFF. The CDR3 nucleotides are TGTGCCAGCTCTCCCAGGTCGGGACTAGACAATGAGCAGTTCTTC.

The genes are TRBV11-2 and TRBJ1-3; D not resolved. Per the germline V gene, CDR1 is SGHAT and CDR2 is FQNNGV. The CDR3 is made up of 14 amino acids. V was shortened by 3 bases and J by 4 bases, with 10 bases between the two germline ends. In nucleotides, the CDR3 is TGTGCCAGCAGCTTTAAGGGATCGGGAAACACCATATATTTT. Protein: CASSFKGSGNTIYF. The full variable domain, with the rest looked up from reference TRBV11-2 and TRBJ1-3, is EAGVAQSPRYKIIEKRQSVAFWCNPISGHATLYWYQQILGQGPKLLIQFQNNGVVDDSQLPKDRFSAERLKGVDSTLKIQPAKLEDSAVYLCASSFKGSGNTIYFGEGSWLTVV.

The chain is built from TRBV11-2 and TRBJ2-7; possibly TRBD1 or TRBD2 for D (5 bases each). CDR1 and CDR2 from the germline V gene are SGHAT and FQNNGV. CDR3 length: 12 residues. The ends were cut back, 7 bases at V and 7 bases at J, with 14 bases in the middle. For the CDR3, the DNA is TGTGCCAGCACCGAGATGGGGGATGAGCAGTACTTC. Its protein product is CASTEMGDEQYF.

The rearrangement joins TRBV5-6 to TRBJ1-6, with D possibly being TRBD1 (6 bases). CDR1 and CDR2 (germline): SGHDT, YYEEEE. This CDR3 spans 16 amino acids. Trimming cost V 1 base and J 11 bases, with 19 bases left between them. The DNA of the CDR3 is TGTGCCAGCAGCTTGTTGGCAGGAGTTTCAGGGGCACCCCTCCACTTT. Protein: CASSLLAGVSGAPLHF. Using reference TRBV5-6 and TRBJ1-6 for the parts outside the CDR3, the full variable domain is DAGVTQSPTHLIKTRGQQVTLRCSPKSGHDTVSWYQQALGQGPQFIFQYYEEEERQRGNFPDRFSGHQFPNYSSELNVNALLLGDSALYLCASSLLAGVSGAPLHFGNGTRLTVT.

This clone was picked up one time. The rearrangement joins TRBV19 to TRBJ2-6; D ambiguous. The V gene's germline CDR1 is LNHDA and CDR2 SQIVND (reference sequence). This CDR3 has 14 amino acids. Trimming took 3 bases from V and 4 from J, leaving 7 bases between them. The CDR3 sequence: CASSMSGGANVLTF. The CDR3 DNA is TGTGCCAGTAGTATGTCGGGCGGGGCCAACGTCCTGACTTTC.

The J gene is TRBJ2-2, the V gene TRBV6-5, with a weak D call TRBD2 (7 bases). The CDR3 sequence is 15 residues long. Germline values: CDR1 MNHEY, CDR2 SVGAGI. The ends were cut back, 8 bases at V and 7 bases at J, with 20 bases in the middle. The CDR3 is CASLWPGGGIGELFF. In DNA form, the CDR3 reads TGTGCCAGCCTTTGGCCGGGGGGCGGAATCGGGGAGCTGTTTTTT.